The 21 T cell receptor beta chains given below trace back to one sample, sequenced in a study of shared clonotypes between healthy human individuals. Naive CD8 cells, CD45RO-negative and positively selected for CCR7, excluded terminally differentiated effector memory CD45RA+ cells. Assay used: immunoSEQ multiplex PCR; TCRdb lists only in-frame clones, some missing. Among roughly 2 million clones, roughly 95% were seen once, and the ten largest hold around 1.1%. Sequenced sample: naive CD8+ T cells sorted from blood. All receptors derive from a man between 18 and 35 years old in good health.

This rearrangement joins TRBV13 to TRBJ2-7, with D tentatively TRBD2 (5 bases). The germline V and J ends were trimmed by 5 bases and 4 bases, with 15 bases remaining between them. This CDR3 is 14 amino acids long. CDR1 and CDR2 (germline): PRHDT, FYEKMQ (reference sequence). In nucleotides, the CDR3 is TGTGCCAGCAGCCTCTCCGGGATAGGGTACGAGCAGTACTTC. Its translation: CASSLSGIGYEQYF.

The chain links TRBV6-1 to TRBJ2-5; perhaps TRBD2 as D (6 bases). Germline V gene sequence: CDR1 MNHNS, CDR2 SASEGT. With 1 base removed from V and 2 bases from J, the gap between germline ends came to 8 bases. This CDR3 is built from 14 residues. DNA of the CDR3: TGTGCCAGCAGTGAAGGGGGGAGGCAAGAGACCCAGTACTTC. It specifies CASSEGGRQETQYF.

The chain carries TRBV7-8 and TRBJ1-1; D unclear. The CDR3 spans 15 residues. Germline CDR1 and CDR2: SGHVS and FQNEAQ. V dropped 2 bases and J dropped 5 bases, with 15 bases sitting between them. CDR3 protein: CASSLSVIAGTEAFF. DNA of the CDR3: TGTGCCAGCAGCTTATCTGTCATCGCGGGAACTGAAGCTTTCTTT.

V is TRBV9 and J is TRBJ2-7; weak D call: TRBD1 (6 bases). CDR3 size: 14 residues. The germline gives CDR1 SGDLS, CDR2 YYNGEE. V was pared by 3 bases and J by 4 bases, with 14 bases between. The CDR3 protein is CASSADQGGYEQYF. DNA of the CDR3: TGTGCCAGCAGCGCGGACCAAGGGGGATACGAGCAGTACTTC. The full variable domain, its missing parts supplied by reference TRBV9 and TRBJ2-7, is DSGVTQTPKHLITATGQRVTLRCSPRSGDLSVYWYQQSLDQGLQFLIQYYNGEERAKGNILERFSAQQFPDLHSELNLSSLELGDSALYFCASSADQGGYEQYFGPGTRLTVT.

V and J are TRBV29-1 and TRBJ2-7, with 10 bases fitting TRBD1. CDR3 length: 14 residues. Per the germline V gene, CDR1 is SQVTM and CDR2 is ANQGSEA. V gave up 5 bases and J gave up 2 bases; unmatched junction bases: 6. The CDR3 bases are TGCAGCGTTAAGGGGGGACAGGGGCCCTACGAGCAGTACTTC. This encodes CSVKGGQGPYEQYF.

The chain carries TRBV4-1 and TRBJ2-7; perhaps TRBD1 as D (5 bases). This CDR3 region has 14 residues. V was trimmed by 4 bases and J by 5 bases, leaving 15 bases between them. Germline V gives CDR1 MGHRA, CDR2 YSYEKL. The CDR3 loop is CASSLLGQGHEQYF. The CDR3 nucleotides read TGCGCCAGCAGCCTCCTCGGGCAGGGCCACGAGCAGTACTTC.

V is TRBV7-2 and J is TRBJ2-5; TRBD2 matches 16 bases. Germline CDR1 and CDR2: SGHTA and FQGNSA. V shed 1 base, J shed 5 bases, and the junction held 1 base outside the gene matches. This CDR3 spans 16 amino acids. The CDR3, as DNA: TGTGCCAGCAGCTTAGTGGGACTAGCGGGAGGGGAGACCCAGTACTTC. Its translation is CASSLVGLAGGETQYF. Full variable domain (rest looked up from reference TRBV7-2 and TRBJ2-5): GAGVSQSPSNKVTEKGKDVELRCDPISGHTALYWYRQSLGQGLEFLIYFQGNSAPDKSGLPSDRFSAERTGGSVSTLTIQRTQQEDSAVYLCASSLVGLAGGETQYFGPGTRLLVL.

The chain has TRBV27 and TRBJ1-1; D remains ambiguous. Trimming left V 2 bases short and J 1 base short, with 8 bases between. The CDR3 is 14 amino acids. Germline-derived CDR1 and CDR2 are MNHEY and SMNVEV (reference sequence). CDR3 residues: CASSLSPTNTEAFF. The CDR3 nucleotides are TGTGCCAGCAGTTTAAGTCCCACGAACACTGAAGCTTTCTTT.

Remarks on this clone: Other DNA sequences from this sample encode an identical CDR3 as well. The chain combines TRBV5-6 with TRBJ2-7; D gene uncertain. Per germline, CDR1 SGHDT and CDR2 YYEEEE. The CDR3 extends over 13 amino acids. V was shortened by 0 bases and J by 3 bases, with 7 bases between the two germline ends. In DNA form, the CDR3 reads TGTGCCAGCAGCTTGGGATCTAGCTACGAGCAGTACTTC. The encoded protein is CASSLGSSYEQYF.

The rearrangement links TRBV2 to TRBJ1-6; a weak D match, TRBD1 (5 bases). Trimming removed 10 bases at V and 3 bases at J, with 16 bases between. Germline V CDR1 and CDR2: SNHLY, FYNNEI. This CDR3 comprises 15 residues. CDR3 bases: TGTGCCACCGGGGGTGTGGACAACTATAATTCACCCCTCCACTTT. It is translated as CATGGVDNYNSPLHF.

The V and J genes are TRBV19 and TRBJ1-2, with TRBD1 identical over 10 bases. The CDR3 consists of 14 residues. Unmatched junction bases numbered 4, after V lost 5 bases and J lost 4 bases. Germline V gives CDR1 LNHDA, CDR2 SQIVND (reference sequence). The CDR3 DNA sequence: TGTGCCAGTAGTCTGACAGGGGGCGGCTATGGCTACACCTTC. As protein: CASSLTGGGYGYTF.

This chain links TRBV2 with TRBJ2-1, with D uncertain. Deletions cut 6 bases from V and 7 bases from J, with 10 bases between. The CDR3 is made up of 12 amino acids. CDR1 SNHLY and CDR2 FYNNEI come from the germline V gene. The CDR3: CASSQFLNEQFF. DNA for the CDR3: TGTGCCAGCAGCCAGTTTTTAAATGAGCAGTTCTTC.

J is TRBJ2-7 and V is TRBV13; D unresolved. Trimming pared 0 bases from V and 5 bases from J, leaving 8 bases between. CDR1 and CDR2 from the germline V gene are PRHDT and FYEKMQ (reference sequence). This CDR3 comprises 13 residues. DNA of the CDR3: TGTGCCAGCAGCTTAGGGACAAGGGACGAGCAGTACTTC. Translated, it gives CASSLGTRDEQYF.

About this clone itself: This CDR3 is also generated by other DNA sequences in the sample. The chain uses TRBV5-1 and TRBJ2-7; 8 bases match TRBD2. The germline V gene has CDR1 SGHRS and CDR2 YFSETQ. CDR3 length equals 13 residues. Losses at the gene ends were 4 bases for V and 5 bases for J; bases not matched to a gene: 5. CDR3 residues: CASSLAGSNEQYF. CDR3 nucleotides: TGCGCCAGCAGCCTAGCGGGTTCCAACGAGCAGTACTTC.

The chain couples TRBV7-9 to TRBJ1-1, with TRBD1 identical over 9 bases. The J segment lost 1 base and the V segment lost 5 bases, leaving 8 bases of the junction unmatched. The length of the CDR3 is 16 residues. In germline, CDR1 is SEHNR, CDR2 FQNEAQ (reference sequence). CDR3 amino acids: CASSPGPGQGNTEAFF. DNA of the CDR3: TGTGCCAGCAGCCCCGGGCCGGGACAGGGGAACACTGAAGCTTTCTTT.

The rearrangement joins TRBV6-5 to TRBJ1-4; D ambiguous. The CDR3 contains 13 residues. CDR1 and CDR2 from the germline V gene are MNHEY and SVGAGI. Trimming cost V 7 bases and J 4 bases, with 10 bases left between them. CDR3 sequence reads: CASTWTLNEKLFF. DNA for the CDR3: TGTGCCAGCACCTGGACGCTTAATGAAAAACTGTTTTTT.

The rearrangement joins TRBV27 to TRBJ1-1, with D possibly being TRBD1 (6 bases). Trimming stripped 5 bases from V and 8 bases from J, with 18 bases between. The CDR3 contains 14 residues. CDR1 and CDR2 from the germline V gene are MNHEY and SMNVEV (reference sequence). CDR3 sequence reads: CASSPASGGAEAFF. CDR3 sequence (DNA): TGTGCCAGCAGTCCTGCCTCGGGGGGCGCCGAAGCTTTCTTT.

This clone occurred once. The chain links TRBV10-3 to TRBJ2-3; 10 bases align to TRBD2. Trimming took 0 bases from V and 4 from J; bases not matched to a gene: 7. The CDR3 contains 17 residues. The V gene's germline CDR1 is ENHRY and CDR2 SYGVKD. The CDR3 coding sequence is TGTGCCATCAGTGAGTCAGCGGGAGGGGATGATCCAGATACGCAGTATTTT. It yields the protein CAISESAGGDDPDTQYF.

The chain is built from TRBV13 and TRBJ2-3, with 9 bases aligning to TRBD2. CDR1 PRHDT and CDR2 FYEKMQ come from the germline V gene (reference sequence). The CDR3 is made up of 15 amino acids. V lost 5 bases to trimming and J lost 1 base; unmatched junction nucleotides: 4. The CDR3 protein is CASSPRLAGTDTQYF. CDR3 bases: TGTGCCAGCAGCCCCCGACTAGCGGGCACAGATACGCAGTATTTT.

This clone was counted a single time. The chain couples TRBV29-1 to TRBJ1-3; possible D gene TRBD1, 5 bases. This CDR3 has 14 residues. The V gene's germline CDR1 is SQVTM and CDR2 ANQGSEA. V lost 1 base and J 0 bases, leaving 7 bases between the germline ends. The CDR3: CSVEAGGSGNTIYF. CDR3 DNA: TGCAGCGTTGAAGCCGGGGGCTCTGGAAACACCATATATTTT.

The chain carries TRBV5-1 and TRBJ2-2, with 9 bases identical to TRBD2. This CDR3 region has 18 residues. In germline, CDR1 is SGHRS, CDR2 YFSETQ. The ends lost 0 bases at V and 5 bases at J; junction bases unmatched: 11. The CDR3, as DNA: TGCGCCAGCAGCTTGGGACTAGCGGAAGGGATAAGAACCGGGGAGCTGTTTTTT. Its translation: CASSLGLAEGIRTGELFF. Complete variable domain (other parts from reference TRBV5-1 and TRBJ2-2): KAGVTQTPRYLIKTRGQQVTLSCSPISGHRSVSWYQQTPGQGLQFLFEYFSETQRNKGNFPGRFSGRQFSNSRSEMNVSTLELGDSALYLCASSLGLAEGIRTGELFFGEGSRLTVL.